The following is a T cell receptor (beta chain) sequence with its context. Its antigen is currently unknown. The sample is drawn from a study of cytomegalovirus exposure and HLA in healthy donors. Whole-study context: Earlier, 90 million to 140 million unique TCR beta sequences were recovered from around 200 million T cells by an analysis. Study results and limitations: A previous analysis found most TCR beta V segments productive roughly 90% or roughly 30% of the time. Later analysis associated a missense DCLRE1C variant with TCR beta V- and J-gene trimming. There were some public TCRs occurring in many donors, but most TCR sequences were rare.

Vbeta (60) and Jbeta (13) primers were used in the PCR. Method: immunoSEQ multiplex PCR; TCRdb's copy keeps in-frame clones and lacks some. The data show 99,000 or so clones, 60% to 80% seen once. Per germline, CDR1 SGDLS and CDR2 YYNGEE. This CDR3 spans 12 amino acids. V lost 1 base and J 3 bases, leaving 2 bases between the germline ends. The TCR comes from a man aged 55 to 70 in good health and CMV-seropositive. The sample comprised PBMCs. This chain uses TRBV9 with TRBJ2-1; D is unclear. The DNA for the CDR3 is TGTGCCAGCAGCGTATACTACAATGAGCAGTTCTTC. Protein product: CASSVYYNEQFF. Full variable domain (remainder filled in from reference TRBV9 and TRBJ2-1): DSGVTQTPKHLITATGQRVTLRCSPRSGDLSVYWYQQSLDQGLQFLIQYYNGEERAKGNILERFSAQQFPDLHSELNLSSLELGDSALYFCASSVYYNEQFFGPGTRLTVL.